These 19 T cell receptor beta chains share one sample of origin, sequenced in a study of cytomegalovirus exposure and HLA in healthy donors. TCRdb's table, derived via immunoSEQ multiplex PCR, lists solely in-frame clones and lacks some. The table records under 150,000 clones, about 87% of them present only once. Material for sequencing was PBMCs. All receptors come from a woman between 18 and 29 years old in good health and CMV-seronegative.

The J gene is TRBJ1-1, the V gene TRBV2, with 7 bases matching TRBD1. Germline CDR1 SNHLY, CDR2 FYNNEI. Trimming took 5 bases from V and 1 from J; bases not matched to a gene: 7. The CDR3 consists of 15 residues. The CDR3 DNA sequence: TGTGCCAGCAGTAAGCGGACAGGCCCGAACACTGAAGCTTTCTTT. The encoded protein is CASSKRTGPNTEAFF. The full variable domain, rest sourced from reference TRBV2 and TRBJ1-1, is EPEVTQTPSHQVTQMGQEVILRCVPISNHLYFYWYRQILGQKVEFLVSFYNNEISEKSEIFDDQFSVERPDGSNFTLKIRSTKLEDSAMYFCASSKRTGPNTEAFFGQGTRLTVV.

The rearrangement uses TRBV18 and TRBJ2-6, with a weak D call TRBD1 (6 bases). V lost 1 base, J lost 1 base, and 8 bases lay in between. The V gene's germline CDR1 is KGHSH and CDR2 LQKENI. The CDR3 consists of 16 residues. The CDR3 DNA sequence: TGTGCCAGCTCACCACGGACAGTATCTGGGGCCAACGTCCTGACTTTC. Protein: CASSPRTVSGANVLTF.

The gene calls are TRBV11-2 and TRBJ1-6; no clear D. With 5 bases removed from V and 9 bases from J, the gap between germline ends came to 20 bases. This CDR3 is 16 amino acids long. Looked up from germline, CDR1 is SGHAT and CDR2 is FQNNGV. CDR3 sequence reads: CASSPRVGGEGSPLHF. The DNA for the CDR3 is TGTGCCAGCAGCCCTAGGGTGGGTGGAGAGGGTTCACCCCTCCACTTT.

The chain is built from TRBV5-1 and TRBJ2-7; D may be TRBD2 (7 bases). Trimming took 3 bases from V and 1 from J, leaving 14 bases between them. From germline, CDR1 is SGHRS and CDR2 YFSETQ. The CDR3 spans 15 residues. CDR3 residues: CASSSGGGASYEQYF. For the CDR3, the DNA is TGCGCCAGCAGCTCGGGCGGGGGCGCGTCCTACGAGCAGTACTTC.

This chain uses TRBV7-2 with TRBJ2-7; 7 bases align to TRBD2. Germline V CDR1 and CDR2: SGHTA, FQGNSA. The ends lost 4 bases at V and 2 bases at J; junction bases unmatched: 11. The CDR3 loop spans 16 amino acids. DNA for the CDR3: TGTGCCAGCAGCTCCCAGGGCGGGAGTTCCGCCTACGAGCAGTACTTC. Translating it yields CASSSQGGSSAYEQYF.

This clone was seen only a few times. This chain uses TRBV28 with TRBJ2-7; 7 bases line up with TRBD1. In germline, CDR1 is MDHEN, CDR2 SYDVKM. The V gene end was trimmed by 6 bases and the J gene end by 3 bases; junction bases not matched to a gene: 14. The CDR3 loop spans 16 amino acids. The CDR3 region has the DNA TGTGCCAGCAGCACAGCCCGACAGGGCCCGAGCTACGAGCAGTACTTC. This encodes CASSTARQGPSYEQYF.

The CDR3 DNA sequence: TGTGCCAGCAGCTTAGTTTGGGGAGCGGGAGCCGACTACAATGAGCAGTTCTTC. This sequence encodes CASSLVWGAGADYNEQFF. The genes are TRBV7-6 and TRBJ2-1, with 8 bases matching TRBD2. This CDR3 spans 18 amino acids. Germline CDR1 reads SGHVS; CDR2 reads FNYEAQ. The V segment lost 1 base and the J segment 3 bases; nucleotides outside the gene matches: 11. The full variable domain, rest sourced from reference TRBV7-6 and TRBJ2-1, is GAGVSQSPRYKVTKRGQDVALRCDPISGHVSLYWYRQALGQGPEFLTYFNYEAQQDKSGLPNDRFSAERPEGSISTLTIQRTEQRDSAMYRCASSLVWGAGADYNEQFFGPGTRLTVL.

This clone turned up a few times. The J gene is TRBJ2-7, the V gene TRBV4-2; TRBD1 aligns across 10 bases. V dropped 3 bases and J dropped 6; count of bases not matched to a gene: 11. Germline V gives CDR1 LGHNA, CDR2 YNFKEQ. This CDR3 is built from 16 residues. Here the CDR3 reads CASSQEGQGSVGEQYF. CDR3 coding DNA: TGTGCCAGCAGCCAGGAGGGACAGGGGAGCGTGGGCGAGCAGTACTTC.

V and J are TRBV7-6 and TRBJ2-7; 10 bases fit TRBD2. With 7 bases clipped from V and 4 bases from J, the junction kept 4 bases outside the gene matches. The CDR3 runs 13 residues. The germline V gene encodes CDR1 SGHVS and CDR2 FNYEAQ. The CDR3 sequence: CASKPLAGYEQYF. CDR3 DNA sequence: TGTGCCAGCAAACCACTAGCGGGATACGAGCAGTACTTC.

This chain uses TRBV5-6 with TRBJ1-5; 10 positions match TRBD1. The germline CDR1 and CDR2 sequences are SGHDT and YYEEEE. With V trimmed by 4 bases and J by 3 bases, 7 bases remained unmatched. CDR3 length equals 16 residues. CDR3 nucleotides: TGTGCCAGCAGCGGAATGACAGGGGGCCTCAATCAGCCCCAGCATTTT. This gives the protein CASSGMTGGLNQPQHF.

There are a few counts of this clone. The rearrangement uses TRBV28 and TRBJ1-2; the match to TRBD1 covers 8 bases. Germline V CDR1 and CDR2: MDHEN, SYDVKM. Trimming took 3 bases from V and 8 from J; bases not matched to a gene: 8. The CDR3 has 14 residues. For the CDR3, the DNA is TGTGCCAGCAGTTTGGACAGGGCCGTAGGGGGCTACACCTTC. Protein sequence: CASSLDRAVGGYTF.

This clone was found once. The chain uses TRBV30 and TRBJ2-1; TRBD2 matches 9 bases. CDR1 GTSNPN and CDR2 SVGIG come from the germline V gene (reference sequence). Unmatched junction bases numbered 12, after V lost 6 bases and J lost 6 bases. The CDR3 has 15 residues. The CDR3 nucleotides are TGTGCCTGTTTAGCGGGAGCCTATAAAATCAATGAGCAGTTCTTC. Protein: CACLAGAYKINEQFF.

CDR3 loop: CASSSTGISSEQYF. CDR3 bases: TGTGCCAGCAGCTCGACAGGGATCAGTAGCGAGCAGTACTTC. This chain joins TRBV7-9 and TRBJ2-7; 7 bases align to TRBD1. The CDR3 covers 14 residues. Trimming took 4 bases from V and 6 from J; bases not matched to a gene: 9. Germline-derived CDR1 and CDR2 are SEHNR and FQNEAQ (reference sequence).

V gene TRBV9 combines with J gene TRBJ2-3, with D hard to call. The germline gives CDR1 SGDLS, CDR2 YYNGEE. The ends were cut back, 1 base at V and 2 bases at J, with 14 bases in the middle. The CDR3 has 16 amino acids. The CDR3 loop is CASSVTPRSLTDTQYF. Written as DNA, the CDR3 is TGTGCCAGCAGCGTAACTCCACGGAGCCTCACAGATACGCAGTATTTT.

This CDR3 is CASSGIQGSTEAFF. The CDR3 DNA reads as TGTGCCAGCAGTGGAATCCAGGGTAGCACTGAAGCTTTCTTT. This chain connects TRBV2 to TRBJ1-1; D perhaps matches TRBD1 (5 bases). Germline V gene sequence: CDR1 SNHLY, CDR2 FYNNEI. V was cut by 4 bases and J by 4 bases, with 13 bases left in between. The CDR3 consists of 14 residues. The entire variable domain, with the rest obtained from reference TRBV2 and TRBJ1-1, is as follows: EPEVTQTPSHQVTQMGQEVILRCVPISNHLYFYWYRQILGQKVEFLVSFYNNEISEKSEIFDDQFSVERPDGSNFTLKIRSTKLEDSAMYFCASSGIQGSTEAFFGQGTRLTVV.

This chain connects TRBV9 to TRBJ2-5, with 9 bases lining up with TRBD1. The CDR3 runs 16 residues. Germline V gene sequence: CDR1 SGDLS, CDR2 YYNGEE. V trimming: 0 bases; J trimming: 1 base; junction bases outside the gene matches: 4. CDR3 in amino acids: CASSVGTGVAQETQYF. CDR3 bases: TGTGCCAGCAGCGTAGGGACAGGGGTAGCCCAAGAGACCCAGTACTTC.

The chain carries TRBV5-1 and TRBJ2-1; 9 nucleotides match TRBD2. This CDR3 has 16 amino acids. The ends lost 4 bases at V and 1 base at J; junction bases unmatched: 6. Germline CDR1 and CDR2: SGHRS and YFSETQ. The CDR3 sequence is CASSPQTSGSYNEQFF. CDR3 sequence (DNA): TGCGCCAGCAGCCCACAGACTAGCGGATCCTACAATGAGCAGTTCTTC.

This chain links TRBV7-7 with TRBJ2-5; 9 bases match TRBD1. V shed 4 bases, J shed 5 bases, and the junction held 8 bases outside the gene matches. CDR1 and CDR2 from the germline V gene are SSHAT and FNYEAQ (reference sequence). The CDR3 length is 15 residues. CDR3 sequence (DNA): TGTGCCAGCAGCTCGAGGACAGGGGCGAGGGAGACCCAGTACTTC. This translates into CASSSRTGARETQYF.

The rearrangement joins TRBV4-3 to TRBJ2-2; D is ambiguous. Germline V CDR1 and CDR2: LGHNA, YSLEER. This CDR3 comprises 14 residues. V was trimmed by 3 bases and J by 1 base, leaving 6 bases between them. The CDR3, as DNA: TGCGCCAGCAGCCACCGAGAGAACACCGGGGAGCTGTTTTTT. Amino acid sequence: CASSHRENTGELFF.